The 7 T cell receptor beta chains in this list originate from one sample, sequenced in a study of blood T cell repertoires in COVID-19. TCRdb's copy holds only in-frame clones and misses some; the assay was immunoSEQ multiplex PCR. The sample shows 200,000 to 250,000 clones, more than 75% of them seen only once. Sequencing was performed on peripheral blood. These receptors were taken from an elderly woman with COVID-19, enrolled during active disease.

The V and J genes are TRBV4-1 and TRBJ1-5, with D perhaps TRBD1 (6 bases). This CDR3 spans 15 amino acids. Trimming took off 1 base at V and 6 bases at J, with 13 bases between the two ends. Germline V lookup: CDR1 MGHRA, CDR2 YSYEKL. CDR3: CASSQGLVQGQPQHF. The CDR3 DNA is TGCGCCAGCAGCCAAGGTCTTGTACAGGGTCAGCCCCAGCATTTT.

The chain couples TRBV6-5 to TRBJ2-3; TRBD2 agrees at 8 bases. V shed 4 bases and J 0 bases; nucleotides not matched to a gene: 6. The CDR3 covers 16 residues. CDR1 is MNHEY, CDR2 SVGAGI, per germline. This chain's CDR3 is CASSLLAVTSTDTQYF. The CDR3 nucleotides read TGTGCCAGCAGTTTACTAGCGGTAACTAGCACAGATACGCAGTATTTT.

This clone was recorded a few times. The chain combines TRBV18 with TRBJ1-5, with TRBD1 as a possible D gene (6 bases). Trimming left V 2 bases short and J 7 bases short, with 9 bases between. Germline V lookup: CDR1 KGHSH, CDR2 LQKENI. This CDR3 is 13 amino acids long. CDR3 in DNA: TGTGCCAGCTCACCATCAGGGGAACAGCCCCAGCATTTT. As protein: CASSPSGEQPQHF.

This clone turned up a few times. The V gene is TRBV7-6, the J gene TRBJ1-5; TRBD1 is a possible D gene (6 bases). Looked up from germline, CDR1 is SGHVS and CDR2 is FNYEAQ. Between the trimmed V and J ends, which lost 1 base and 7 bases, there was a span of 14 bases. The CDR3 contains 15 residues. The CDR3 DNA follows: TGTGCCAGCAGCTTAGGCCAGGGGATCCTGCAGCCCCAGCATTTT. Its translation is CASSLGQGILQPQHF.

Comment on this clone: The junction departs from the called germline gene at one end, perhaps through a read error. V gene TRBV7-7 combines with J gene TRBJ1-4; 7 bases are a match to TRBD1. Germline values: CDR1 SSHAT, CDR2 FNYEAQ (reference sequence). The CDR3 consists of 14 residues. CDR3 amino acids: CASSPGGRGEKLFF. In DNA, the CDR3 is TGTGCTAGCAGCCCAGGGGGGAGAGGAGAAAAACTGTTTTTT.

The chain has TRBV6-2 or TRBV6-3 and TRBJ2-5; 7 bases are shared with TRBD2. The CDR3 has 15 amino acids. After removal of 2 bases from V and 1 base from J, the junction contained 4 bases not matched to a gene. Germline assignment: CDR1 MNHEY and CDR2 SVGEGT. CDR3 DNA: TGTGCCAGCAGTTACGGGGGGGAGCCCCAAGAGACCCAGTACTTC. Encoded protein: CASSYGGEPQETQYF.

This sequence joins TRBV5-1 and TRBJ1-1; TRBD1 might be the D (5 bases). V was trimmed by 0 bases and J by 0 bases, leaving 9 bases between them. The CDR3 runs 15 residues. The germline V gene encodes CDR1 SGHRS and CDR2 YFSETQ. In nucleotides, the CDR3 is TGCGCCAGCAGCTTGGGGGCAGGGATGAACACTGAAGCTTTCTTT. Residues: CASSLGAGMNTEAFF.